A single TCR beta chain is shown here with its context. This specimen belongs to a study of TIL therapy for anti-PD-1-resistant metastatic lung cancer. Study-wide background: Tumors carried a median about 1.6 non-synonymous mutations per megabase.

The immunoSEQ assay was v3. The data were produced by immunoSEQ multiplex PCR, yet TCRdb's version contains in-frame clones alone and is incomplete. The sample carries approximately 57,000 clones, about 81% recorded once. As for time point: pre-treatment sample, taken before nivolumab and TIL therapy. Germline CDR1 reads GTSNPN; CDR2 reads SVGIG (reference sequence). The V end was cut by 2 bases, the J end by 12 bases, with 11 bases between. The CDR3 is 11 amino acids. This sequence joins TRBV30 and TRBJ1-3; D is uncertain. This TCR derives from a person aged 25 to 80 with non-small cell lung cancer. Source: blood, taken at baseline. This CDR3 reads CAWSPAGGIYF. CDR3 sequence (DNA): TGTGCCTGGAGTCCGGCCGGCGGCATATATTTT. Looking up the rest from reference TRBV30 and TRBJ1-3 gives the full variable domain: SQTIHQWPATLVQPVGSPLSLECTVEGTSNPNLYWYRQAAGRGLQLLFYSVGIGQISSEVPQNLSASRPQDRQFILSSKKLLLSDSGFYLCAWSPAGGIYFGEGSWLTVV.